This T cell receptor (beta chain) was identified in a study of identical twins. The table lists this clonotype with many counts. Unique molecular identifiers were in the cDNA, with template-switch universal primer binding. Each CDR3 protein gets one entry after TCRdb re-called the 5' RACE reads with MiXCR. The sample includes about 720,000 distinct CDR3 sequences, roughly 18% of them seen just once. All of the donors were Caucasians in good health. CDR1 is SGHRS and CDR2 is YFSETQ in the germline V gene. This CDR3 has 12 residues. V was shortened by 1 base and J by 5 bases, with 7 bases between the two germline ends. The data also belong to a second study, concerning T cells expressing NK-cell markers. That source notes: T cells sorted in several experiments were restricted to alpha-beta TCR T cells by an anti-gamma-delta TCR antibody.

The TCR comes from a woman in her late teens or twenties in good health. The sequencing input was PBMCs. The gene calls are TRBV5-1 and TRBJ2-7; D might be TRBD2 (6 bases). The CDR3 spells CASSLPGDEQYF. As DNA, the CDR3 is TGCGCCAGCAGCTTGCCGGGGGACGAGCAGTACTTC.